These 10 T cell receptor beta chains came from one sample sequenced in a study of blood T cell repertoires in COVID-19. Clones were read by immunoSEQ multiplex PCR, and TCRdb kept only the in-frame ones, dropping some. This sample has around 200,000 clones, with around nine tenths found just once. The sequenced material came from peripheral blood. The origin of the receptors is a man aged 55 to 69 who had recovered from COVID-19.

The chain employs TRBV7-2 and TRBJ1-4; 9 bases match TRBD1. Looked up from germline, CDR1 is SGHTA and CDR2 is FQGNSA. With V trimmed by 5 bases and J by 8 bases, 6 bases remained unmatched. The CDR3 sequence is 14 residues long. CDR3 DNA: TGTGCCAGCAGCCTAGACAGGGGGGGGGAAAAACTGTTTTTT. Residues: CASSLDRGGEKLFF.

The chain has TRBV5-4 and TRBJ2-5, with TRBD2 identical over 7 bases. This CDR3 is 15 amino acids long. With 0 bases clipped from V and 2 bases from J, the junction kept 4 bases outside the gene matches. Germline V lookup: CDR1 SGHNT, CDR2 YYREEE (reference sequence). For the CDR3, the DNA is TGTGCCAGCAGCTTGGCGGGAGGCCGACAAGAGACCCAGTACTTC. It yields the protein CASSLAGGRQETQYF.

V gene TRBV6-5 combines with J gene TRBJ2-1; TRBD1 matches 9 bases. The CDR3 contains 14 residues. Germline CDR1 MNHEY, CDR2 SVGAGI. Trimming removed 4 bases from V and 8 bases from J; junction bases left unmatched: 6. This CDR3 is CASSFLDRGDEQFF. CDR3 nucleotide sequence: TGTGCCAGCAGTTTCCTGGACAGGGGCGATGAGCAGTTCTTC.

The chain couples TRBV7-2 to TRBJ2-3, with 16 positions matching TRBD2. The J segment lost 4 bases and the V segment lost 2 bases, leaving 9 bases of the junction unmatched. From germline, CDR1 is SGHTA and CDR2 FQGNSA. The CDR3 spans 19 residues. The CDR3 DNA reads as TGTGCCAGCAGCTTACTTTCCGGGACTAGCGGGGGGGCACCAGATACGCAGTATTTT. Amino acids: CASSLLSGTSGGAPDTQYF.

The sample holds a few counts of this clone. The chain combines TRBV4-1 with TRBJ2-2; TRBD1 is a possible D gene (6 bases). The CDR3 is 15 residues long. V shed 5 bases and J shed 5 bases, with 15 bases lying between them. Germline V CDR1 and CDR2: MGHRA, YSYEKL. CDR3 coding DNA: TGCGCCAGCAGCTTTCCGAGACAGGCTACCGGGGAGCTGTTTTTT. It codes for CASSFPRQATGELFF.

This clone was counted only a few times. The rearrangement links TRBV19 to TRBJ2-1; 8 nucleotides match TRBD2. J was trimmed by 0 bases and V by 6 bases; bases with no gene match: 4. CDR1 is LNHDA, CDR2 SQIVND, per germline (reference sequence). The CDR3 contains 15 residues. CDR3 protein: CASRSTSGSYNEQFF. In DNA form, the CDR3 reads TGTGCCAGTAGGAGCACTAGCGGCTCCTACAATGAGCAGTTCTTC.

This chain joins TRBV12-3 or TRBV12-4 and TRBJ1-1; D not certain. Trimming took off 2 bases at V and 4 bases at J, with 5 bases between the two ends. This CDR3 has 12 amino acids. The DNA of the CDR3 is TGTGCCAGCAGTTTACGGGGCACTGAAGCTTTCTTT. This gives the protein CASSLRGTEAFF.

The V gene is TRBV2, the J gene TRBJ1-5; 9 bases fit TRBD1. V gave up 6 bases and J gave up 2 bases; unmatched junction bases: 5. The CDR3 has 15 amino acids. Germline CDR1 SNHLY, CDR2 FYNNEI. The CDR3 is CASSGGQGGNQPQHF. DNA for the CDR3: TGTGCCAGCAGCGGGGGACAGGGTGGCAATCAGCCCCAGCATTTT.

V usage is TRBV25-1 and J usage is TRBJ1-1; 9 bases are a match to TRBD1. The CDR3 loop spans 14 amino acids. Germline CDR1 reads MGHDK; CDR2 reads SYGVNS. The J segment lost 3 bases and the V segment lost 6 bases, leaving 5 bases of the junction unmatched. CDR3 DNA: TGTGCCAGCAGCTGGACAGGGGATGACACTGAAGCTTTCTTT. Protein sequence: CASSWTGDDTEAFF.

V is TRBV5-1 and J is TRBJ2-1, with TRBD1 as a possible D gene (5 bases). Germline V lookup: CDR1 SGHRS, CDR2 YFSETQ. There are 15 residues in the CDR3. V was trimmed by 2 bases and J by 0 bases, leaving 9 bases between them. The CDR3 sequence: CASSLWGSSYNEQFF. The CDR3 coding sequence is TGCGCCAGCAGCTTATGGGGCAGCTCCTACAATGAGCAGTTCTTC.